The rows below give T cell receptor beta chains drawn from one sample of a study of neurological immune-mediated disorders. TCRdb re-called the 5' RACE reads with MiXCR, one entry per CDR3 protein. The sample has tens of thousands of distinct CDR3 sequences, roughly 13% seen once. Input material: PBMCs. Receptors originate from a woman in her forties or fifties with HTLV-1-associated myelopathy (HAM/TSP). The CDR3 runs from the conserved cysteine through the conserved F or W. A D gene is named only where the DNA matches it firmly. The size field is filled for only some rows; it gives once, few, many or a size class.

cdr3_length j_call v_call clone_size d_call cdr3_nt cdr3_aa
15 TRBJ1-1 TRBV29-1 few . TGCAGCGTTGAAGATCGGGTGAAATGGAACACTGAAGCTTTCTTT CSVEDRVKWNTEAFF
17 TRBJ2-3 TRBV7-6 many TRBD2 TGTGCCAGCAGCTCGGGACTAGCGGGGGCCCTCACAGATACGCAGTATTTT CASSSGLAGALTDTQYF
15 TRBJ1-1 TRBV28 many . TGTGCCAGCAGTTTATTCCTGGGATCGGGCACTGAAGCTTTCTTT CASSLFLGSGTEAFF
13 TRBJ2-3 TRBV5-1 many . TGCGCCAGCAGAGAGCCTAGCACAGATACGCAGTATTTT CASREPSTDTQYF
13 TRBJ2-2 TRBV24-1 few . TGTGCCACCAGACAGGCGAACACCGGGGAGCTGTTTTTT CATRQANTGELFF
14 TRBJ1-2 TRBV20-1 many . TGCAGTGCTAGAGATCGCGAGGGGATTGATGGCTACACCTTC CSARDREGIDGYTF
15 TRBJ1-2 TRBV12-3/TRBV12-4 many TRBD1 TGTGCCAGCAGCCCGCACACGGACAGGGATTATGGCTACACCTTC CASSPHTDRDYGYTF
14 TRBJ2-5 TRBV9 . TRBD1 TGTGCCAGCAGCGTAGACAGGGGGATGGGGACCCAGTACTTC CASSVDRGMGTQYF
16 TRBJ2-3 TRBV5-1 many TRBD2 TGCGCCAGCAGCCCTTGGACTAGCGGGGGCACAGATACGCAGTATTTT CASSPWTSGGTDTQYF
14 TRBJ2-2 TRBV7-9 many . TGTGCCAGCGTCCGACTCGCGAACACCGGGGAGCTGTTTTTT CASVRLANTGELFF
15 TRBJ2-1 TRBV5-1 many TRBD2 TGCGCCAGCAGACCTAGCGGGGGGGCCTACAATGAGCAGTTCTTC CASRPSGGAYNEQFF
15 TRBJ2-2 TRBV9 . . TGTGCCAGCAGCGTAGCGCCCGAGGACACCGGGGAGCTGTTTTTT CASSVAPEDTGELFF
18 TRBJ2-3 TRBV7-8 many . TGTGCCAGCAGCTTAGACAGGCAAGAAATCTCTAGCACAGATACGCAGTATTTT CASSLDRQEISSTDTQYF
17 TRBJ2-1 TRBV18 . . TGTGCCAGCTCACCAGTGGCCCCGGGAAGGGCCGACAATGAGCAGTTCTTC CASSPVAPGRADNEQFF
15 TRBJ1-1 TRBV5-6 many . TGTGCCAGCAGCTTGGAGGCGACAGCGAACACTGAAGCTTTCTTT CASSLEATANTEAFF
15 TRBJ1-1 TRBV5-1 many . TGCGCCAGCAGCTTAAGGGACCCAGGGCACACTGAAGCTTTCTTT CASSLRDPGHTEAFF
13 TRBJ1-2 TRBV9 many . TGTGCCAGCAGCGTCAGGAGGGACTATGGCTACACCTTC CASSVRRDYGYTF
16 TRBJ1-3 TRBV5-1 many . TGCGCCAGCTCCATAGGGCCTACCTACTCTGGAAACACCATATATTTT CASSIGPTYSGNTIYF
14 TRBJ2-3 TRBV29-1 many . TGCAGCGTCGGAAAGCGTGACTTCACAGATACGCAGTATTTT CSVGKRDFTDTQYF
15 TRBJ1-5 TRBV19 many . TGTGCCAGCCGAAGCTGGGGTGGTCGCAATCAGCCCCAGCATTTT CASRSWGGRNQPQHF
13 TRBJ2-1 TRBV10-3 many TRBD2 TGTGCCATATCAGCGGGAGACTACAATGAGCAGTTCTTC CAISAGDYNEQFF
15 TRBJ1-2 TRBV6-1 many . TGTGCCAGCAGTGAAAGCACAGAACCGGGGCATGGCTACACCTTC CASSESTEPGHGYTF
15 TRBJ1-6 TRBV28 . TRBD1 TGTGCCAGCAGTACGGGACAGGGAAATAATTCACCCCTCCACTTT CASSTGQGNNSPLHF
11 TRBJ2-5 TRBV5-6 many . TGTGCCAGCAGTTTTCTGGAGACCCAGTACTTC CASSFLETQYF
15 TRBJ2-6 TRBV5-5 many . TGTGCCAGCAGCTTGGAGGGCTCTGGGGCCAACGTCCTGACTTTC CASSLEGSGANVLTF
15 TRBJ1-4 TRBV6-5 many TRBD1 TGTGCCAGCAGCGTATCAGGGGGGATAGATGAAAAACTGTTTTTT CASSVSGGIDEKLFF
15 TRBJ2-3 TRBV7-2 many . TGTGCCAGCAGCCCCGTGACGGGATCCTCGAGAACTCAGTATTTT CASSPVTGSSRTQYF
15 TRBJ1-2 TRBV7-9 . . TGTGCCAGCATCTATCCGGGACCTCGGGACTATGGCTACACATTC CASIYPGPRDYGYTF
17 TRBJ2-3 TRBV5-1 many TRBD2 TGCGCCAGCAGCCCCGGGTTGGCTGCGGGGGGCACAGATACGCAGTATTTT CASSPGLAAGGTDTQYF
15 TRBJ1-6 TRBV5-1 many . TGCGCCAGCAGCTTGGAAGGGATTCCTAATTCACCCCTCCACTTT CASSLEGIPNSPLHF
15 TRBJ2-7 TRBV5-6 many . TGTGCCAGCAGCTCAAGAATCCGGGGAGCCTACGAGCAGTACTTC CASSSRIRGAYEQYF
13 TRBJ2-7 TRBV20-1 many TRBD2 TGCAGTGCTAACCCTCCGGGAGGGTACGAGCAGTACTTC CSANPPGGYEQYF
14 TRBJ2-7 TRBV6-2/TRBV6-3 many TRBD1 TGTGCCAGCAGAGAACAGGGGGGTACCTACGAGCAGTACTTC CASREQGGTYEQYF
13 TRBJ1-1 TRBV12-3/TRBV12-4 many . TGTGCCAGCAGTTTAGCGCGGGAGGTGGAAGCTTTCTTT CASSLAREVEAFF
15 TRBJ1-5 TRBV7-9 many TRBD1 TGTGCCAGCAGCTCCGGGACAGGGGGAGATCAGCCCCAGCATTTT CASSSGTGGDQPQHF
13 TRBJ1-2 TRBV6-6 many . TGTGCCAGCACTCCCAGGCCTAACTATGGCTACACCTTC CASTPRPNYGYTF
13 TRBJ1-5 TRBV7-2 many . TGTGCCAGCAGCTTAGTGGTGGATCAGCCCCAGCATTTT CASSLVVDQPQHF
16 TRBJ2-5 TRBV20-1 medium-sized TRBD2 TGCAGTGCTAGAGATGAGCTAGCGGGGGACCAAGAGACCCAGTACTTC CSARDELAGDQETQYF
18 TRBJ2-6 TRBV5-1 once TRBD1 TGCGCCAGCAGCTTGGGGGGGACAGCTCCCTCTGGGGCCAACGTCCTGACTTTC CASSLGGTAPSGANVLTF
12 TRBJ1-1 TRBV29-1 many . TGCAGCGTTGGAGGGGGGGACACTGAAGCTTTCTTT CSVGGGDTEAFF
15 TRBJ2-3 TRBV7-2 . TRBD1 TGTGCCAGCAGCTTCCGACAGGGAATAGCAGATACGCAGTATTTT CASSFRQGIADTQYF
19 TRBJ1-5 TRBV20-1 many TRBD1 TGCAGTGCGCGCCTAACCGGGACAGGGGACTACTATAGCAATCAGCCCCAGCATTTT CSARLTGTGDYYSNQPQHF
16 TRBJ2-1 TRBV7-2 many . TGTGCCAGCAGCTTAGCAGGGAACGCCCGATACAATGAGCGGTTCTTC CASSLAGNARYNERFF
16 TRBJ2-1 TRBV28 . TRBD1 TGTGCCAGCAGTGGCCGACAGGGGGCCTCACACAATGAGCAGTTCTTC CASSGRQGASHNEQFF
13 TRBJ2-1 TRBV24-1 many . TGTGCCACCAGTGAGTTGACTACCCTTGAGCAGTTCTTC CATSELTTLEQFF
16 TRBJ2-1 TRBV28 few . TGCGCCAGCAGTTCCCATGTTAGGAGCCCCTACAAGGAGCAGTTCTTC CASSSHVRSPYKEQFF
12 TRBJ1-5 TRBV18 few . TGTGCCAGCTCAGCCTCAAATCAGCCCCAGCATTTT CASSASNQPQHF
16 TRBJ2-3 TRBV7-8 many . TGTGCCAGCAGCTTAGAGGCGGGGGCTAGCACAGATACGCAGTATTTT CASSLEAGASTDTQYF
19 TRBJ2-5 TRBV5-1 many TRBD2 TGCGCCAGCAGACACGGACTAGCGGACGCACGGACGGTTCAAGAGACCCAGTACTTC CASRHGLADARTVQETQYF
16 TRBJ1-1 TRBV5-1 many . TGCGCCAGCAGCCCCGGTCCCCGACTAATGAACACTGAAGCTTTCTTT CASSPGPRLMNTEAFF
19 TRBJ1-4 TRBV6-5 once . TGTGCCAGCAGTTACTCTTTGGTGTTTGGGGGTCCAACTAATGAAAAACTGTTTTTT CASSYSLVFGGPTNEKLFF
14 TRBJ1-6 TRBV12-3/TRBV12-4 many . TGTGCCAGCGCCCGCCGGGACCGCGGATCACCCCTCCACTTT CASARRDRGSPLHF
16 TRBJ2-1 TRBV24-1 many TRBD2 TGTGCCACCAGTGATTGGACTAGCGGGGGGGCTTATGAGCAGTTCTTC CATSDWTSGGAYEQFF
15 TRBJ2-1 TRBV9 . . TGTGCCAGCAGCGTAGGGGACATCGGACCCAATGAAAAGTTCTTC CASSVGDIGPNEKFF
15 TRBJ1-1 TRBV9 many TRBD1 TGTGCCAGCAGCGAAATACAGGGGACGAACACTGAAGCTTTCTTT CASSEIQGTNTEAFF
13 TRBJ2-1 TRBV7-2 many . TGTGCCAGCAGCTTAAAGGGGGGAAATGAGCAGTTCTTC CASSLKGGNEQFF